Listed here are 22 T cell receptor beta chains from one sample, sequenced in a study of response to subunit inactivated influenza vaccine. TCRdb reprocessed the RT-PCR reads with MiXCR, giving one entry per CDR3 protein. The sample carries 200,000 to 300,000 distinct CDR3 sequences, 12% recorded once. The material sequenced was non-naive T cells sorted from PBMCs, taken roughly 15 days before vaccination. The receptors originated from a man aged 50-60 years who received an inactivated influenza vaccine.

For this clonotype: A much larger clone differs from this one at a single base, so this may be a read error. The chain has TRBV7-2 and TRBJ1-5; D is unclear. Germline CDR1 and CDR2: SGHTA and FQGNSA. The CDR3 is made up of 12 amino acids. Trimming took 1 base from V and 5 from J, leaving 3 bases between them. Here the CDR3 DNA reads TGTGCCAGCAGCTTAGGCTATCAGCCCCAGCATTTT. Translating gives CASSLGYQPQHF.

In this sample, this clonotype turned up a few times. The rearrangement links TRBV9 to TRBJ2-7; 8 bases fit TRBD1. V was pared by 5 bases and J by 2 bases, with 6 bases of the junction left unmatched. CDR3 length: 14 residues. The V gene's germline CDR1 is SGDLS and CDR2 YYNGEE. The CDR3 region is CASRGEQGAYEQYF. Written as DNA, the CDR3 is TGTGCCAGCAGGGGGGAACAGGGGGCCTACGAGCAGTACTTC.

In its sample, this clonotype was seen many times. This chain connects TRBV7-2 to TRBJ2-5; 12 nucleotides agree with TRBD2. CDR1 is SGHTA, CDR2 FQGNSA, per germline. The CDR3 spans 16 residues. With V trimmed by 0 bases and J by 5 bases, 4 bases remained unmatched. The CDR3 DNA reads TGTGCCAGCAGCTTAGCGCTAGCGGGGGGGCAGGAGACCCAGTACTTC. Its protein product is CASSLALAGGQETQYF. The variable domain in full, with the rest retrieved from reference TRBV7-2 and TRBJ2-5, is GAGVSQSPSNKVTEKGKDVELRCDPISGHTALYWYRQSLGQGLEFLIYFQGNSAPDKSGLPSDRFSAERTGGSVSTLTIQRTQQEDSAVYLCASSLALAGGQETQYFGPGTRLLVL.

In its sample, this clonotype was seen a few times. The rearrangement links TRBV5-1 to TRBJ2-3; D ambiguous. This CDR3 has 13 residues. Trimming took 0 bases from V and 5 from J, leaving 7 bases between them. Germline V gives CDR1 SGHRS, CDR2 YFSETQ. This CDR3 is CASSLDSEDTQYF. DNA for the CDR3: TGCGCCAGCAGCTTGGATTCTGAAGATACGCAGTATTTT.

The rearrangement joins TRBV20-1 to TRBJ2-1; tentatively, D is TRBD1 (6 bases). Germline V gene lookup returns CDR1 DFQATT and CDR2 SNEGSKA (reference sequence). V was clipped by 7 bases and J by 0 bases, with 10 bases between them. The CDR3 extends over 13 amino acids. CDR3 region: CSVRQASYNEQFF. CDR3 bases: TGCAGTGTGAGACAGGCCTCCTACAATGAGCAGTTCTTC.

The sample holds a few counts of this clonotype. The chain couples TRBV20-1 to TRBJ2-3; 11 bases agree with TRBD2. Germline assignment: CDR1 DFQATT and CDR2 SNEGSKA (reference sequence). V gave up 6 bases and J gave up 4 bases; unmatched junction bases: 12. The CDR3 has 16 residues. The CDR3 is CSARGQGSGRADTQYF. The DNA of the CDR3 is TGCAGTGCCCGGGGTCAGGGTAGCGGGAGGGCAGATACGCAGTATTTT.

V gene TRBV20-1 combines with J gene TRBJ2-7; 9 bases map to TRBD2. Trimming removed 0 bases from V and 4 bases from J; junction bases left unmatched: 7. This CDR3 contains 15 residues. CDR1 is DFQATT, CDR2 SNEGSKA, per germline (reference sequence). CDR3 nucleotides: TGCAGTGCTAGAGATTCTAGCGGGATGAGGTACGAGCAGTACTTC. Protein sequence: CSARDSSGMRYEQYF.

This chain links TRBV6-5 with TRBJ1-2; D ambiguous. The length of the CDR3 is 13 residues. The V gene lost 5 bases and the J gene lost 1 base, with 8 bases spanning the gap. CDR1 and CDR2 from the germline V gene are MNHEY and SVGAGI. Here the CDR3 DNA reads TGTGCCAGCAGTACTCAGGATAACTATGGCTACACCTTC. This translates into CASSTQDNYGYTF.

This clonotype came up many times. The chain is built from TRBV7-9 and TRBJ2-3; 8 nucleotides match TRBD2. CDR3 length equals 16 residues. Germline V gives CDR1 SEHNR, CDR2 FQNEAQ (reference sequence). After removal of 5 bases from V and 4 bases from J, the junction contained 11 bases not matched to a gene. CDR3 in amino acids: CASSVTHPGGADTQYF. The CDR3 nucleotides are TGTGCCAGCAGCGTCACTCACCCCGGGGGGGCAGATACGCAGTATTTT. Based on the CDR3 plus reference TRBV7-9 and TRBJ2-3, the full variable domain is DTGVSQNPRHKITKRGQNVTFRCDPISEHNRLYWYRQTLGQGPEFLTYFQNEAQLEKSRLLSDRFSAERPKGSFSTLEIQRTEQGDSAMYLCASSVTHPGGADTQYFGPGTRLTVL.

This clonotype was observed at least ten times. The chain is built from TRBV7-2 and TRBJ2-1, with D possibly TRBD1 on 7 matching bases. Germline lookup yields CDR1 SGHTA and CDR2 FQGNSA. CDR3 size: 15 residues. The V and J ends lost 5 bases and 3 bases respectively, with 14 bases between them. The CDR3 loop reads CASSPRDSFYNEQFF. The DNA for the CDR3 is TGTGCCAGCAGCCCGCGGGACAGCTTCTACAATGAGCAGTTCTTC.

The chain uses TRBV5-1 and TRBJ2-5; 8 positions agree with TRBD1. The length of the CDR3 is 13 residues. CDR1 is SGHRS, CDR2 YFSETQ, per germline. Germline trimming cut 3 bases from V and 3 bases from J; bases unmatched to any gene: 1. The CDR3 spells CASSSGQEETQYF. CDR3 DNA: TGCGCCAGCAGCTCGGGACAGGAAGAGACCCAGTACTTC.

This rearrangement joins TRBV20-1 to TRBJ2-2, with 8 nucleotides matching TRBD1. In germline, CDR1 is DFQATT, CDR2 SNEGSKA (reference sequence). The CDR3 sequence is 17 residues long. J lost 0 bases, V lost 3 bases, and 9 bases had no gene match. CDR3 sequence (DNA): TGCAGTGCTAGGACAGGGGACAGTCGAGCGAACACCGGGGAGCTGTTTTTT. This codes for CSARTGDSRANTGELFF.

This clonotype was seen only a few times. CDR3 nucleotide sequence: TGTGCCAGCAGCCCCAACCATGCAGGGACTAATGAAAAACTGTTTTTT. It is translated as CASSPNHAGTNEKLFF. This sequence joins TRBV7-2 and TRBJ1-4; D may be TRBD1 (5 bases). The CDR3 spans 16 residues. V lost 5 bases, J lost 2 bases, and 15 bases lay in between. Germline V gene sequence: CDR1 SGHTA, CDR2 FQGNSA.

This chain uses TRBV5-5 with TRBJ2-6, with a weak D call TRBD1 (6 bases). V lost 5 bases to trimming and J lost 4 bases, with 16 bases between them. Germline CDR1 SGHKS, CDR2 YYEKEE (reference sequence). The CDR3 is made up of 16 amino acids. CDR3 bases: TGTGCCAGCAGTGGGGGACAAAGGACCGGGGCCAACGTCCTGACTTTC. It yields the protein CASSGGQRTGANVLTF.

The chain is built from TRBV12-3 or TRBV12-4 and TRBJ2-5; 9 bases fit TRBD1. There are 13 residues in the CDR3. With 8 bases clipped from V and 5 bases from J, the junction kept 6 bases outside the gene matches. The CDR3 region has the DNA TGTGCCAGCGGGGACAGGGCTGGGGAGACCCAGTACTTC. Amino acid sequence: CASGDRAGETQYF.

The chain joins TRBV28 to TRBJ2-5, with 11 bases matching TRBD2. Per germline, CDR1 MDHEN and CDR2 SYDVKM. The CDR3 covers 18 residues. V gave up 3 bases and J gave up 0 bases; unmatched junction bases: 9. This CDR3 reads CASSFSGTSGKYQETQYF. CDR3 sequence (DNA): TGTGCCAGCAGTTTTTCCGGGACTAGCGGAAAATACCAAGAGACCCAGTACTTC.

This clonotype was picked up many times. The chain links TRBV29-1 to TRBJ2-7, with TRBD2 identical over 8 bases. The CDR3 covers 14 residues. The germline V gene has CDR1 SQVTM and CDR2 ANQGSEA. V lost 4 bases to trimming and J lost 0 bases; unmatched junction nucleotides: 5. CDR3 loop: CSVVLAAISYEQYF. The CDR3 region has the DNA TGCAGCGTTGTACTAGCGGCCATCTCCTACGAGCAGTACTTC.

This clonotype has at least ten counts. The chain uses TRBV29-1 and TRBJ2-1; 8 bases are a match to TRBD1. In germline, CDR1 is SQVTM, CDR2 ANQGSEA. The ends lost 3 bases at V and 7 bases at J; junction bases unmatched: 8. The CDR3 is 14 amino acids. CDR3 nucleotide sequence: TGCAGCGTTGAGTTGGACAGGGCTACGAATGAGCAGTTCTTC. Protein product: CSVELDRATNEQFF.

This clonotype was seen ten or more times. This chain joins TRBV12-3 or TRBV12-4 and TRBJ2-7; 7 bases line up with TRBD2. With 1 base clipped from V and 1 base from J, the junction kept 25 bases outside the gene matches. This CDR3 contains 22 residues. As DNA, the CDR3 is TGTGCCAGCAGTTTAGTTTTACGCTATCAGACTGCTCGGCACGGGGGGTCCTACGAGCAGTACTTC. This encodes CASSLVLRYQTARHGGSYEQYF.

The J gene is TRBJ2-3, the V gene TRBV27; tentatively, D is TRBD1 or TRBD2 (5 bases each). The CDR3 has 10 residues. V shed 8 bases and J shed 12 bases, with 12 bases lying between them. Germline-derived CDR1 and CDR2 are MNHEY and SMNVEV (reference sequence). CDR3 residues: CASGRGYQYF. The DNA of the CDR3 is TGTGCCAGCGGTCGGGGCTACCAGTATTTT.

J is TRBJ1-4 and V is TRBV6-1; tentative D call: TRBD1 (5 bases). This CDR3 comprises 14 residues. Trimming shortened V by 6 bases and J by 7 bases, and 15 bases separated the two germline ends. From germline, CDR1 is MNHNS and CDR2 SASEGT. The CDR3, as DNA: TGTGCCAGCAGGACGACAGTGAGCAGTGAAAAACTGTTTTTT. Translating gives CASRTTVSSEKLFF.

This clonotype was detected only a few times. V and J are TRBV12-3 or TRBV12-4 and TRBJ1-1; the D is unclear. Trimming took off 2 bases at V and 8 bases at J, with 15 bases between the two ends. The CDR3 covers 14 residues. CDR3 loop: CASSLSSEITEAFF. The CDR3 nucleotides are TGTGCCAGCAGTTTAAGCTCCGAAATAACCGAAGCTTTCTTT.